These 6 T cell receptor beta chains came from one sample sequenced in a study of blood T cell repertoires in COVID-19. Data came from immunoSEQ multiplex PCR; TCRdb stores just in-frame clones and leaves some out. The data hold about 270,000 clones, with 88% observed a single time. Material for sequencing was PBMCs or T cells enriched from blood (not recorded which). Receptors were obtained from a woman aged 35 to 49 with acute COVID-19.

This clone was detected only a few times. The chain uses TRBV11-3 and TRBJ2-7; 7 positions agree with TRBD1. With V trimmed by 1 base and J by 3 bases, 6 bases remained unmatched. The CDR3 runs to 15 residues. Germline V gene lookup returns CDR1 SGHNT and CDR2 YENEEA. Here the CDR3 DNA reads TGTGCCAGCAGCTTAGGACGAGGGGACAGCTACGAGCAGTACTTC. Translated, it gives CASSLGRGDSYEQYF.

This sequence joins TRBV4-3 and TRBJ2-1; TRBD1 is a possible D gene (5 bases). The V end was cut by 0 bases, the J end by 4 bases, with 13 bases between. In germline, CDR1 is LGHNA, CDR2 YSLEER. The CDR3 is 16 residues long. CDR3 DNA sequence: TGCGCCAGCAGCCAAGAATCAGGGCTCCCGTACAATGAGCAGTTCTTC. Translated: CASSQESGLPYNEQFF.

The chain carries TRBV7-2 and TRBJ1-1; maybe TRBD1 (6 bases). This CDR3 has 13 residues. The V gene's germline CDR1 is SGHTA and CDR2 FQGNSA. The ends were cut back, 5 bases at V and 3 bases at J, with 10 bases in the middle. The DNA for the CDR3 is TGTGCCAGCAGCGCGGGGGCTCACACTGAAGCTTTCTTT. It codes for CASSAGAHTEAFF.

This clone was recorded only once. V gene TRBV9 combines with J gene TRBJ2-5; the D gene is possibly TRBD1 (5 bases). V lost 3 bases and J 5 bases, leaving 29 bases between the germline ends. Germline V CDR1 and CDR2: SGDLS, YYNGEE. The CDR3 has 19 residues. The CDR3 loop reads CASSAGSGLWIGDRETQYF. CDR3 coding DNA: TGTGCCAGCAGCGCAGGCTCAGGGTTGTGGATAGGCGATCGGGAGACCCAGTACTTC.

The chain employs TRBV6-6 and TRBJ2-7, with 9 bases identical to TRBD1. CDR3 size: 15 residues. With V trimmed by 4 bases and J by 0 bases, 4 bases remained unmatched. Germline V gene sequence: CDR1 MNHNY, CDR2 SVGAGI (reference sequence). CDR3 nucleotides: TGTGCCAGCAGTTCCGGGACAGGGCTCTCCTACGAGCAGTACGTC. Translating gives CASSSGTGLSYEQYV.

This clone showed up just a few times. The chain recombines TRBV19 with TRBJ2-7; TRBD1 matches at 7 bases. Looked up from germline, CDR1 is LNHDA and CDR2 is SQIVND (reference sequence). The CDR3 runs 17 residues. J was trimmed by 3 bases and V by 4 bases; bases with no gene match: 15. For the CDR3, the DNA is TGTGCCAGTAGTACCCTAAGTAGGGGGCAGGTTAGCTACGAGCAGTACTTC. It is translated as CASSTLSRGQVSYEQYF.